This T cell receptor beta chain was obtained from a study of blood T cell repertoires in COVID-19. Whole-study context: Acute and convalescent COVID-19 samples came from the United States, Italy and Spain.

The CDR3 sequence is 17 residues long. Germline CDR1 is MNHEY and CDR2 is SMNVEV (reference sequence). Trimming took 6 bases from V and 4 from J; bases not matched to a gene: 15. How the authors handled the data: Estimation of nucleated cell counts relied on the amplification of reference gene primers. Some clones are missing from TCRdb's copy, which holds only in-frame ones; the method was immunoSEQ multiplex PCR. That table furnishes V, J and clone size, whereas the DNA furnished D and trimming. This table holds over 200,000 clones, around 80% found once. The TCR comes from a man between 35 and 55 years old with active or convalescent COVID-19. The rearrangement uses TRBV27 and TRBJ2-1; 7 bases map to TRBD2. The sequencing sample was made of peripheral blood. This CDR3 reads CASSMGEGTELYNEQFF. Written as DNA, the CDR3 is TGTGCCAGCAGCATGGGGGAGGGGACTGAGCTGTACAATGAGCAGTTCTTC.